These T cell receptor beta chains were read from a single sample in a study of regulatory T cells in long-lasting Graves disease. TCRdb re-called the multiplex PCR reads through MiXCR, storing one row per CDR3 protein. The table lists 350,000 to 550,000 distinct CDR3 sequences, about 16% of them singletons, with under 30% in the top ten. Separately, the same data were catalogued under a study of T cells in Graves' hyperthyroidism and ophthalmopathy.

The starting material was peripheral blood mononuclear cells (PBMCs), obtained at new diagnosis, from a patient treated with antithyroid drugs. These receptors came from a woman between 18 and 29 years old with Graves disease. Each CDR3 is given with its conserved first and last residue. Each record gives: D gene, V gene, clone size, J gene, CDR3 DNA, CDR3 protein. The D gene is left open where the match is weak. Not every row has a clone size; where given, it reads once, few, many or a size class.

TRBD1,TRBV12-3/TRBV12-4,many,TRBJ2-1,TGTGCCAGCAGTTTCGACAGGGTTGGCAATGAGCAGTTCTTC,CASSFDRVGNEQFF
TRBD2,TRBV12-3/TRBV12-4,many,TRBJ2-7,TGTGCCAGCAGTTTAAAGGCGGGAGGTTACGAGCAGTACTTC,CASSLKAGGYEQYF
TRBD1,TRBV28,many,TRBJ2-1,TGTGCCAGCAGTTTATTTGGGACAGGGTTCAATGAGCAGTTCTTC,CASSLFGTGFNEQFF
TRBD1,TRBV12-3/TRBV12-4,many,TRBJ2-1,TGTGCCAGCAGTCACTCTGGTTTAGGGACAGGGGTCAATGAGCAGTTCTTC,CASSHSGLGTGVNEQFF
-,TRBV19,-,TRBJ2-1,TGTGCCAGTAGTAATGAGGGGGGTTGGAATGAGCAGTTCTTC,CASSNEGGWNEQFF
TRBD1,TRBV7-9,-,TRBJ2-2,TGTGCCAGCAGCTTACAGGGGGCCGGCGGGGAGCTGTTTTTT,CASSLQGAGGELFF
-,TRBV6-1,few,TRBJ1-3,TGTGCCAGCCGCCGGGGCAAGGTCTCTGGAAACACCATATATTTT,CASRRGKVSGNTIYF
-,TRBV7-3,-,TRBJ1-2,TGTGCCAGCAGCTTATTACAGGGAGACGGCTACACCTTC,CASSLLQGDGYTF
-,TRBV20-1,many,TRBJ2-3,TGCATCCCGGGCCGGACTATGGGCGCAGATACGCAGTATTTT,CIPGRTMGADTQYF
-,TRBV28,many,TRBJ2-7,TGTGCCAGCAGTTTAACAGGTCCGCCGTACGAGCAGTACTTC,CASSLTGPPYEQYF
-,TRBV11-2,many,TRBJ2-1,TGTGCCAGCAGCTCCCGATCGGGAGAAGTATACAATGAGCAGTTCTTC,CASSSRSGEVYNEQFF
TRBD2,TRBV28,many,TRBJ2-1,TGTGCCAGCAGCCCAGATGCCCCTAGCGGGAATTACAATGAGCAGTTCTTC,CASSPDAPSGNYNEQFF
-,TRBV19,-,TRBJ2-7,TGTGCCAGTAGTAGAAACCGGGACGGATACTACGAGCAGTACTTC,CASSRNRDGYYEQYF
TRBD2,TRBV11-2,many,TRBJ2-7,TGTGCCAGCAGTCACAGCGGGAGCTTGTCCTACGAGCAGTACTTC,CASSHSGSLSYEQYF
TRBD2,TRBV25-1,many,TRBJ2-7,TGTGCCAGCAGTGATCTAGCGGCGGGTCACGAGCAGTACTTC,CASSDLAAGHEQYF
TRBD2,TRBV27,-,TRBJ2-7,TGTGCCAGCAGCTGGGGAAGCGGGAGGGCCTTTGGGGAGCAGTACTTC,CASSWGSGRAFGEQYF
TRBD1,TRBV28,-,TRBJ1-4,TGTGCCAGCAGTTTTGGTCTGGGACAGGGGAAGAGAAAACTGTTTTTT,CASSFGLGQGKRKLFF
-,TRBV27,-,TRBJ1-2,TGTGCCAGCAGTTTTGGATTTGTAGGGATCGGCTACACCTTC,CASSFGFVGIGYTF
TRBD1,TRBV6-1,few,TRBJ1-2,TGTGCCAGCAGCCGCGGGACAGGGTACGGCTACACCTTC,CASSRGTGYGYTF
TRBD2,TRBV11-2,many,TRBJ2-1,TGTGCCAGCACACCGAGGGCGGGAGACCCTGAGCAGTTCTTC,CASTPRAGDPEQFF
-,TRBV28,few,TRBJ2-5,TGTGCCAGCAGTTTCTTGGACATCCTCGATGAGACCCAGTACTTC,CASSFLDILDETQYF
-,TRBV11-3,-,TRBJ2-7,TGTGCCAGCAGCCCCTCCTGGGGACAATTTTACGAGCAGTACTTC,CASSPSWGQFYEQYF
-,TRBV13,few,TRBJ1-4,TGTGCCAGCAGCCTTCCCTCAACTAATGAAAAACTGTTTTTT,CASSLPSTNEKLFF
-,TRBV29-1,few,TRBJ2-2,TGCAGCGCACTGGAACAGGTTTTCACCGGGGAGCTGTTTTTT,CSALEQVFTGELFF
-,TRBV18,-,TRBJ2-3,TGTGCCAGCTCACCCGGGTACGGGGACACAGATACGCAGTATTTT,CASSPGYGDTDTQYF
-,TRBV18,few,TRBJ2-2,TGTGCCAGCTCACCAATTGCTTTGACCGGGGAGCTGTTTTTT,CASSPIALTGELFF
-,TRBV7-9,-,TRBJ2-6,TGTGCCAGCGGAAGCGACCGCGCTGGGGCCAACGTCCTGACTTTC,CASGSDRAGANVLTF
TRBD2,TRBV7-8,few,TRBJ2-1,TGTGCCAGCAGCGCCTCGGGACTAGCGGTAAGGAGCTCCTACAATGAGCAGTTCTTC,CASSASGLAVRSSYNEQFF
-,TRBV3-1,few,TRBJ2-7,TGTGCCAGCAGCCCACAGGTTTCCTCCTACGAGCAGTACTTC,CASSPQVSSYEQYF
TRBD2,TRBV6-5,few,TRBJ2-2,TGTGCCAGCAGTTACGGCGGGAGGGTCACCGGGGAGCTGTTTTTT,CASSYGGRVTGELFF
-,TRBV3-1,many,TRBJ2-7,TGTGCCAGCAGCCAAGTGAAAGCCGAGCAGTACTTC,CASSQVKAEQYF
TRBD1,TRBV18,few,TRBJ2-7,TGTGCCAGCTCAAAACAGGGGACCTACTACGAGCAGTACTTC,CASSKQGTYYEQYF
TRBD1,TRBV28,many,TRBJ1-1,TGTGCCAGCAGTCAGGGGGGCGGGGGCGGGGGCACTGAAGCTTTCTTT,CASSQGGGGGGTEAFF
-,TRBV2,many,TRBJ2-3,TGTGCCAGCAAACAGTCCAGGGTGACAGATACGCAGTATTTT,CASKQSRVTDTQYF
TRBD1,TRBV7-3,many,TRBJ2-7,TGTGTCAGCAGTCCGCTGGGGGACAGGGGATCCGAGCAGTACTTC,CVSSPLGDRGSEQYF
-,TRBV5-1,-,TRBJ2-7,TGCGCCAGCAGCGCTTCAGGGGCGAGCAATGAGCAGTACTTC,CASSASGASNEQYF
TRBD1,TRBV20-1,few,TRBJ2-5,TGCAGTGCTAGAGATCTTAGGAGCCAGGGGGCTCTATCAGGGGAGACCCAGTACTTC,CSARDLRSQGALSGETQYF
-,TRBV28,many,TRBJ2-4,TGTGCCAGCACCCAGACCCAGGGTGGAAACATTCAGTACTTC,CASTQTQGGNIQYF
-,TRBV6-1,many,TRBJ2-7,TGTGCCAGCGCGCGACAGAGCTCCTACGAGCAGTACTTC,CASARQSSYEQYF